A single sample gave rise to the 3 T cell receptor beta chains below, sequenced in a study of blood T cell repertoires in COVID-19. Only in-frame clones appear in the TCRdb table, and some are missing; sequencing was by immunoSEQ multiplex PCR. The sample records under 250,000 clones, about 80% being singletons. Sequenced sample: peripheral blood. Receptors were obtained from a man aged 80 or over with acute or convalescent COVID-19.

The chain combines TRBV7-9 with TRBJ2-7; 9 bases align to TRBD1. The CDR3 is made up of 16 amino acids. V was clipped by 0 bases and J by 3 bases; unmatched bases: 6. Germline V gene sequence: CDR1 SEHNR, CDR2 FQNEAQ (reference sequence). This CDR3 is CASSLAKTGGSYEQYF. CDR3 DNA sequence: TGTGCCAGCAGCTTAGCGAAGACAGGGGGAAGCTACGAGCAGTACTTC. Looking up the rest from reference TRBV7-9 and TRBJ2-7 gives the full variable domain: DTGVSQNPRHKITKRGQNVTFRCDPISEHNRLYWYRQTLGQGPEFLTYFQNEAQLEKSRLLSDRFSAERPKGSFSTLEIQRTEQGDSAMYLCASSLAKTGGSYEQYFGPGTRLTVT.

This clone was seen a few times. V gene TRBV4-1 combines with J gene TRBJ2-1, with D tentatively TRBD2 (6 bases). V was clipped by 4 bases and J by 4 bases, with 14 bases between them. Germline CDR1 reads MGHRA; CDR2 reads YSYEKL. This CDR3 region has 15 residues. The CDR3 loop reads CASSLLGGRYNEQFF. The DNA for the CDR3 is TGCGCCAGCAGCCTTTTGGGGGGACGGTACAATGAGCAGTTCTTC.

The rearrangement uses TRBV19 and TRBJ1-5, with no clear D. This CDR3 contains 15 residues. V lost 3 bases to trimming and J lost 0 bases, with 9 bases between them. Germline assignment: CDR1 LNHDA and CDR2 SQIVND (reference sequence). For the CDR3, the DNA is TGTGCCAGTAGTATCGTTGAGAGTAGCAATCAGCCCCAGCATTTT. The encoded protein is CASSIVESSNQPQHF.